This T cell receptor beta chain was identified during a study of cytomegalovirus exposure and HLA in healthy donors. Findings and limits, study-wide: TRBV6-2, TRBV6-3 and some other V segments were excluded as indistinguishable.

With 4 bases clipped from V and 2 bases from J, the junction kept 3 bases outside the gene matches. Germline V lookup: CDR1 SGHRS, CDR2 YFSETQ. This CDR3 is 14 amino acids long. A word on this clone: Its antigen is not identified.

This PCR relied on a set of 60 Vbeta primers and 13 Jbeta primers. Profiled with immunoSEQ multiplex PCR; TCRdb holds only in-frame clones, not every one. The sample lists approximately 120,000 clones; around 70% were seen once. Sequenced material: PBMCs. This TCR was recovered from a woman between 65 and 79 years old in good health and CMV-seropositive. The chain has TRBV5-1 and TRBJ1-1; 9 bases are shared with TRBD1. CDR3 DNA sequence: TGCGCCAGCAGCGCACAGGGGGCTAACACTGAAGCTTTCTTT. It codes for CASSAQGANTEAFF.